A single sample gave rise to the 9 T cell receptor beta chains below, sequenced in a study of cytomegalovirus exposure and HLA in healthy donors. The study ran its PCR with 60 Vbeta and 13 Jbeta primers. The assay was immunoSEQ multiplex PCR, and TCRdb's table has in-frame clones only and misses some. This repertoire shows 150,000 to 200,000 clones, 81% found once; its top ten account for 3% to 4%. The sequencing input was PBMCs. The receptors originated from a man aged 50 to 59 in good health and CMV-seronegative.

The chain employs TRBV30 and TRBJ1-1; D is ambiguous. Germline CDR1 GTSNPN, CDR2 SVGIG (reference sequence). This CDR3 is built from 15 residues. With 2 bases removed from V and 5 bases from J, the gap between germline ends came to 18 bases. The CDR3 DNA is TGTGCCTGGAGTAGGAGGGTTGTCGGGTGGACTGAAGCTTTCTTT. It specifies CAWSRRVVGWTEAFF.

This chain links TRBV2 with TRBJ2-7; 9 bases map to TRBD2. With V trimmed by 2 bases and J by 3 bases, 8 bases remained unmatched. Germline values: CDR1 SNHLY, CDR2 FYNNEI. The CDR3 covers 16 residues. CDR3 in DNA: TGTGCCAGCAGTGAAAGTTTCCTAGCGGGGAACTACGAGCAGTACTTC. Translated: CASSESFLAGNYEQYF.

This CDR3 reads CASSLAEWRYTEAFF. Written as DNA, the CDR3 is TGCGCCAGCAGCTTGGCCGAGTGGAGGTACACTGAAGCTTTCTTT. The J gene is TRBJ1-1, the V gene TRBV5-1, with no clear D. Trimming pared 0 bases from V and 3 bases from J, leaving 12 bases between. The CDR3 covers 15 residues. The germline CDR1 and CDR2 sequences are SGHRS and YFSETQ.

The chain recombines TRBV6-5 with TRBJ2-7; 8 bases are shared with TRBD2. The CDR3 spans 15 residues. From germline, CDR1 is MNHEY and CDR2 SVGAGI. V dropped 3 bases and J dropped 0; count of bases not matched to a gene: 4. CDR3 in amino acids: CASSYLAGLSYEQYF. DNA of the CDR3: TGTGCCAGCAGTTATCTAGCGGGCCTCTCCTACGAGCAGTACTTC.

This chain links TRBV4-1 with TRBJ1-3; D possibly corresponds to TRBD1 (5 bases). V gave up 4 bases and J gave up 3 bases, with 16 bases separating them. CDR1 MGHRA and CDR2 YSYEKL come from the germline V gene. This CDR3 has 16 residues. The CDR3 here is CASSREGQHFGNTIYF. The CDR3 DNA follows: TGCGCCAGCAGCCGGGAAGGACAACACTTTGGAAACACCATATATTTT.

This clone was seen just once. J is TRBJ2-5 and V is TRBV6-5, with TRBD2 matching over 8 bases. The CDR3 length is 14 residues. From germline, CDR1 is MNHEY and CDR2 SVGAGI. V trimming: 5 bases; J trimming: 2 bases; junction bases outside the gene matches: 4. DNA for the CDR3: TGTGCCAGCAGTATAGCGGGGTTTCAAGAGACCCAGTACTTC. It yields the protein CASSIAGFQETQYF.

CDR3 sequence (DNA): TGTGCCAGCAGTTCCTTTCGAGGGTCCACGCAGTACTTC. It encodes CASSSFRGSTQYF. J is TRBJ2-7 and V is TRBV6-5; TRBD2 might be the D (5 bases). Germline V lookup: CDR1 MNHEY, CDR2 SVGAGI. The V end was cut by 4 bases, the J end by 9 bases, with 16 bases between. CDR3 size: 13 residues.

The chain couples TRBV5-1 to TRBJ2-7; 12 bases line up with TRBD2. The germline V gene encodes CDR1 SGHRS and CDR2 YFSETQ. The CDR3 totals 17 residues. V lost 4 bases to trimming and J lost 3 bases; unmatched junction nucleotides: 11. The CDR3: CASSPEPSGGAYYEQYF. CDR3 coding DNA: TGCGCCAGCAGCCCGGAACCTAGCGGGGGGGCCTACTACGAGCAGTACTTC.

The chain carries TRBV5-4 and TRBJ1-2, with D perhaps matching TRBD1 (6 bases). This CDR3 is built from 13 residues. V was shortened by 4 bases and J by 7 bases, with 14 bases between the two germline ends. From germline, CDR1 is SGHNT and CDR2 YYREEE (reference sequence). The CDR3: CASSRNRQAGYTF. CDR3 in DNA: TGTGCCAGCAGCCGAAATCGACAGGCTGGCTACACCTTC.